The present TCR beta chain was sequenced within a study of T cells after yellow fever vaccination. UMIs and a universal primer site were added when TCR cDNA was made by 5'RACE template switching. TCRdb independently ran MiXCR on the 5' RACE reads; one entry per CDR3 protein. Of 25,000 to 35,000 distinct CDR3 sequences detected, under 4.5% appear once; the ten largest clones hold around 45%. The CDR3 sequence is 13 residues long. Trimming took off 6 bases at V and 0 bases at J, with 9 bases between the two ends. Looked up from germline, CDR1 is MNHEY and CDR2 is SVGAGI. Study-level results: Most primary-vaccination clones recurred post-booster (around 97% CD4, around 88% CD8). Sorted repertoires could include abundant contaminating clonotypes from bulk cells. Clonotypes appearing in both CD4 and CD8 compartments existed, and their share was small.

This clonotype was recorded many times. Antigen specificity is unknown. The sequences come from CD8+ T cells sorted from PBMCs, collected 5 days after the yellow fever booster vaccination. The chain couples TRBV6-5 to TRBJ2-7; D gene unclear. The clonotype was recovered from a man aged 25 to 40 who received the YFV17D yellow fever vaccine. Here the CDR3 reads CASSPGSSYEQYF. The CDR3 DNA follows: TGTGCCAGCAGCCCAGGAAGCTCCTACGAGCAGTACTTC.